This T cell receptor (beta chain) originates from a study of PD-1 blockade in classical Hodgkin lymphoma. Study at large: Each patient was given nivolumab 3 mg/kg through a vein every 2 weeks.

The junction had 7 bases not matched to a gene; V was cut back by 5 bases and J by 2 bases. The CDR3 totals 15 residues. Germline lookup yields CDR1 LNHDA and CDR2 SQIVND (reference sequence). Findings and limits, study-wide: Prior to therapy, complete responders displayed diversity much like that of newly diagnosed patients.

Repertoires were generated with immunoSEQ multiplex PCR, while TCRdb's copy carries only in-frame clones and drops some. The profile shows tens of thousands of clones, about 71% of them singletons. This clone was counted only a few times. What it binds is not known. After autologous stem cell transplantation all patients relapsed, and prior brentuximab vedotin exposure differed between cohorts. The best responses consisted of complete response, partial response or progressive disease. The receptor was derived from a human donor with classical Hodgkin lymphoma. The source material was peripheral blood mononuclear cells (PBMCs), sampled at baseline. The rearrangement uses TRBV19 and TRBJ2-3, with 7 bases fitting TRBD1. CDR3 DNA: TGTGCCAGTAGTGCACAGGGGTGGGTCACAGATACGCAGTATTTT. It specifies CASSAQGWVTDTQYF.